This T cell receptor (beta chain) was retrieved from a study of identical twins. TCRdb re-called the 5' RACE reads with MiXCR, one entry per CDR3 protein. The sample holds over 500,000 distinct CDR3 sequences, roughly 21% seen once. The CDR3 loop spans 10 amino acids. CDR1 is DFQATT, CDR2 SNEGSKA, per germline (reference sequence). Between the trimmed V and J ends, which lost 6 bases and 8 bases, there was a span of 10 bases. These data are also associated with another study on T cells expressing NK-cell markers.

Sequencing was performed on CD4+ T cells sorted from blood. The source is a woman younger than 35 in good health. V gene TRBV20-1 combines with J gene TRBJ1-2; D possibly corresponds to TRBD1 (5 bases). In DNA, the CDR3 is TGCAGTGCCAGGGACTGGGGCTACACCTTC. It yields the protein CSARDWGYTF.